Listed below are T cell receptor beta chains from one sample, sequenced in a study of blood T cell repertoires in COVID-19. Clones were read by immunoSEQ multiplex PCR, and TCRdb kept only the in-frame ones, dropping some. The sample contains about 360,000 clones, 70% to 90% of which appear only once. Sequencing was performed on peripheral blood. Receptor source: a woman aged 60-75 years with COVID-19, enrolled during active disease. Both conserved end residues are part of each CDR3. The order of the fields is J gene, D gene, clone size, V gene, CDR3 protein, CDR3 DNA. The D gene is left open where the match is weak. Not every row has a clone size; where given, it reads once, few, many or a size class.

TRBJ1-5	-	few	TRBV6-5	CASSATTRQPQHF	TGTGCCAGCAGCGCCACTACCAGACAGCCCCAGCATTTT
TRBJ1-1	TRBD1	-	TRBV9	CASSPRDRVITEAFF	TGTGCCAGCAGCCCCCGGGACAGGGTAATCACTGAAGCTTTCTTT
TRBJ2-1	-	-	TRBV7-9	CASSLGRDTVYNEQFF	TGTGCCAGCAGCTTAGGCCGGGACACGGTTTACAATGAGCAGTTCTTC
TRBJ2-6	-	-	TRBV18	CASSPPGQSSGANVLTF	TGTGCCAGCTCACCACCTGGACAGAGCTCTGGGGCCAACGTCCTGACTTTC
TRBJ2-3	-	-	TRBV6-5	CASTSSGTDTQYF	TGTGCCAGCACTTCTTCTGGCACAGATACGCAGTATTTT
TRBJ2-7	TRBD2	few	TRBV4-2	CASSPIGGSGSSYEQYF	TGTGCCAGCAGCCCGATAGGAGGTAGCGGGAGCTCCTACGAGCAGTACTTC
TRBJ2-7	TRBD2	-	TRBV4-3	CASSQGLGGTYEQYF	TGCGCCAGCAGCCAGGGCCTCGGGGGGACCTACGAGCAGTACTTC
TRBJ1-5	TRBD1	-	TRBV19	CASSDRGGSNQPQHF	TGTGCCAGTAGCGACAGGGGGGGTAGCAATCAGCCCCAGCATTTT
TRBJ2-3	-	-	TRBV5-1	CASSSQDGRESDTQYF	TGCGCCAGCAGCTCCCAGGACGGGAGAGAATCAGATACGCAGTATTTT
TRBJ2-2	-	-	TRBV30	CAWSLTGELFF	TGTGCCTGGAGTTTAACCGGGGAGCTGTTTTTT
TRBJ2-1	TRBD1	-	TRBV9	CASSVAGQGAYNEQFF	TGTGCCAGCAGCGTAGCCGGACAGGGGGCCTACAATGAGCAGTTCTTC
TRBJ1-4	-	-	TRBV19	CASSLPFSGTNEKLFF	TGTGCCAGTAGTCTACCTTTTTCGGGGACTAATGAAAAACTGTTTTTT
TRBJ2-4	TRBD1	-	TRBV25-1	CASRPPPGTGSDIQYF	TGTGCCAGCCGTCCTCCCCCCGGGACAGGGTCGGACATTCAGTACTTC
TRBJ2-5	-	-	TRBV6-5	CASSYSVGAETQYF	TGTGCCAGCAGTTACTCGGTAGGAGCTGAGACCCAGTACTTC
TRBJ2-1	-	-	TRBV7-3	CASSPSRQGYNEQFF	TGTGCCAGCAGCCCCTCCCGGCAGGGCTACAATGAGCAGTTCTTC